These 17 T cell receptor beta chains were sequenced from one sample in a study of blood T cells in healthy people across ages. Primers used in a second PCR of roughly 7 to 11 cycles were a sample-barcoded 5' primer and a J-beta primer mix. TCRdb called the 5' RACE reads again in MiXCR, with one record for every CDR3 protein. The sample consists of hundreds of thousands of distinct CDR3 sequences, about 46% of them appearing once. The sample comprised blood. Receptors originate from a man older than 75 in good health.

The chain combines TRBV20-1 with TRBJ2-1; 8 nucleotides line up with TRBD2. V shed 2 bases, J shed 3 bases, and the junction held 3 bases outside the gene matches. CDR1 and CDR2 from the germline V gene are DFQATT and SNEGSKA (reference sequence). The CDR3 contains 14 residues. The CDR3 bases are TGCAGTGCTAGATGGGGGACTAGCTACAATGAGCAGTTCTTC. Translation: CSARWGTSYNEQFF.

CDR3 nucleotide sequence: TGTGCCAGTAGTACCCCGACAGGGGGGAACACTGAAGCTTTCTTT. Its translation: CASSTPTGGNTEAFF. The gene calls are TRBV19 and TRBJ1-1; 9 positions agree with TRBD1. The CDR3 sequence is 15 residues long. V shed 4 bases and J 1 base; nucleotides not matched to a gene: 4. CDR1 is LNHDA, CDR2 SQIVND, per germline (reference sequence). The whole variable domain, remainder taken from reference TRBV19 and TRBJ1-1, is DGGITQSPKYLFRKEGQNVTLSCEQNLNHDAMYWYRQDPGQGLRLIYYSQIVNDFQKGDIAEGYSVSREKKESFPLTVTSAQKNPTAFYLCASSTPTGGNTEAFFGQGTRLTVV.

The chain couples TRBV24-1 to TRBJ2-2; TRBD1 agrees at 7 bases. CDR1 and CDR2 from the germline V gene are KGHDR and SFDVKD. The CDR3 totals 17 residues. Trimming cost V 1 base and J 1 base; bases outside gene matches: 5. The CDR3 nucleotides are TGTGCCACCAGTGATTTACCGGGACAGAGGAACACCGGGGAGCTGTTTTTT. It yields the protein CATSDLPGQRNTGELFF.

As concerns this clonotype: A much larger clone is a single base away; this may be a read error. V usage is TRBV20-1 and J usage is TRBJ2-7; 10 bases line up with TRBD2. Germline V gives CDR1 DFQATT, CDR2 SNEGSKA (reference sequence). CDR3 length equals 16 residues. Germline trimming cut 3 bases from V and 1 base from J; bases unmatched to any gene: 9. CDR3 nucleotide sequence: TGCAGTGCTAGTTTGTCAGCGGGAGGGACGTCCTACGAGCAGTACTTC. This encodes CSASLSAGGTSYEQYF.

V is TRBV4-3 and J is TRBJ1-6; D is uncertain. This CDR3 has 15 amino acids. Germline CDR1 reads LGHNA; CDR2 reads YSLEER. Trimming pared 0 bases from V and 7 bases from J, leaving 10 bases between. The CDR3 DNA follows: TGCGCCAGCAGCCAAGAGACTAGTTTGAATTCACCCCTCCACTTT. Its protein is CASSQETSLNSPLHF.

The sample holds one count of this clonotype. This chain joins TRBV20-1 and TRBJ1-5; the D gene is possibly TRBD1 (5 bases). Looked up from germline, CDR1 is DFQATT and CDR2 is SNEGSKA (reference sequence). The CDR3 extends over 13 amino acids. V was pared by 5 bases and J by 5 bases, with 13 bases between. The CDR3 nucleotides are TGCAGTGCTGGTACGCAGGGCGATCAGCCCCAGCATTTT. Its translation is CSAGTQGDQPQHF.

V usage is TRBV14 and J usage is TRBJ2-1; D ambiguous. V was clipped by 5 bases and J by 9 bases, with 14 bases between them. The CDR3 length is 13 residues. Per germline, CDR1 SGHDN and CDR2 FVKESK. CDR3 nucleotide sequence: TGTGCCAGCAGCGCAACCGGAGTGGGTGAGCAGTTCTTC. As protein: CASSATGVGEQFF. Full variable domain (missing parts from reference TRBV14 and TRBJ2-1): EAGVTQFPSHSVIEKGQTVTLRCDPISGHDNLYWYRRVMGKEIKFLLHFVKESKQDESGMPNNRFLAERTGGTYSTLKVQPAELEDSGVYFCASSATGVGEQFFGPGTRLTVL.

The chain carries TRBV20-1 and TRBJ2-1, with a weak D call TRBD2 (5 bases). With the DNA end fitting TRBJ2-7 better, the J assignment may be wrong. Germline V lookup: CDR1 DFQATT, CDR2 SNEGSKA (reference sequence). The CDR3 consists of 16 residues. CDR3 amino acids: CSAESTRLPLYNEQYF. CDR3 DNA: TGCAGTGCTGAAAGTACCCGACTACCACTCTACAATGAGCAGTACTTC.

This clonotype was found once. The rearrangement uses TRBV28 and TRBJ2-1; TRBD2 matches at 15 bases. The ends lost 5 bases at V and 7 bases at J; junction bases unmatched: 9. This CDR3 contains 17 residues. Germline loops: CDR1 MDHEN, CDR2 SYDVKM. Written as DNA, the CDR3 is TGTGCCAGCAGTATTCCGGGACTAGCGGGAGGACGGAATGAGCAGTTCTTC. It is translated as CASSIPGLAGGRNEQFF.

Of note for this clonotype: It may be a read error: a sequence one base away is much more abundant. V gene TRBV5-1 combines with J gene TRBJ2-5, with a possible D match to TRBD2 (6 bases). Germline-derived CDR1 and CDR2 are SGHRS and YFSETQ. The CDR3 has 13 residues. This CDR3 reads CAGRPGVQETQYF. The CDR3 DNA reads TGCGCCGGCAGGCCGGGGGTTCAAGAGACCCAGTACTTC.

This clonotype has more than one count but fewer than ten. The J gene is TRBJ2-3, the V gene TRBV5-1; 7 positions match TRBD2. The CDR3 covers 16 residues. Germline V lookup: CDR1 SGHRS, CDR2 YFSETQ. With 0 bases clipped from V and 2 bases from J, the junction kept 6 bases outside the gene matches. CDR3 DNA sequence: TGCGCCAGCAGCTTGGGGCCGGGAGGAAACACAGATACGCAGTATTTT. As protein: CASSLGPGGNTDTQYF. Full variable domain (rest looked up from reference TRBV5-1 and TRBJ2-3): KAGVTQTPRYLIKTRGQQVTLSCSPISGHRSVSWYQQTPGQGLQFLFEYFSETQRNKGNFPGRFSGRQFSNSRSEMNVSTLELGDSALYLCASSLGPGGNTDTQYFGPGTRLTVL.

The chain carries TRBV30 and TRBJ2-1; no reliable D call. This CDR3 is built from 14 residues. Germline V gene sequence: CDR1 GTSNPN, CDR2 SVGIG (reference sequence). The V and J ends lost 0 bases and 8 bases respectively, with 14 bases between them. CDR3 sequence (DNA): TGTGCCTGGAGTGTCCCAGACGTTGTGGATGAGCAGTTCTTC. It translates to CAWSVPDVVDEQFF.

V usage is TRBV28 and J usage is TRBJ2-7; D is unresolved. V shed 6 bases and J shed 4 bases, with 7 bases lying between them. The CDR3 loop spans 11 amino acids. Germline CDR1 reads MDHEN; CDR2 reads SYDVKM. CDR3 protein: CASRNLYEQYF. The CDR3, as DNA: TGTGCCAGCAGGAACCTTTACGAGCAGTACTTC.

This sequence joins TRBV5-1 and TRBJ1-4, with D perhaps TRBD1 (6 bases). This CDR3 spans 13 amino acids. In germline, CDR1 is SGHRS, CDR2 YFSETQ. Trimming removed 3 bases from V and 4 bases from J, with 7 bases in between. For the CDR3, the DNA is TGCGCCAGCAGCTGGACAGTTAATGAAAAACTGTTTTTT. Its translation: CASSWTVNEKLFF.

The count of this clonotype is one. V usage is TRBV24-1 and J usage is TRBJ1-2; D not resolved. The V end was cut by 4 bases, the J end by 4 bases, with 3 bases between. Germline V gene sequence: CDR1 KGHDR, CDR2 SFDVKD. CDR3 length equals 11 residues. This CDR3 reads CATSEGYGYTF. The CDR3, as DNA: TGTGCCACCAGTGAAGGCTATGGCTACACCTTC.

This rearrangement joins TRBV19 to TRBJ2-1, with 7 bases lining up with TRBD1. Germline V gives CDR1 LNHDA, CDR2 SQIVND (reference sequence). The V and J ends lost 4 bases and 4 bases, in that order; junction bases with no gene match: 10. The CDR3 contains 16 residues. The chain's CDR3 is CASSTGTGDLYNEQFF. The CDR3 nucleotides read TGTGCCAGTAGTACCGGAACAGGGGACCTATACAATGAGCAGTTCTTC.

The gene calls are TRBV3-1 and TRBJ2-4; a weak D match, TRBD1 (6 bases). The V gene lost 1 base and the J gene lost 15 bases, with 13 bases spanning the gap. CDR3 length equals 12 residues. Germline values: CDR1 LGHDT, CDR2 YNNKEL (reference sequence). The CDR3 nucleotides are TGTGCCAGCAGCCAAGGACAGGTCAAGACGTACTTC. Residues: CASSQGQVKTYF. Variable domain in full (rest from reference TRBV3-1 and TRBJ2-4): DTAVSQTPKYLVTQMGNDKSIKCEQNLGHDTMYWYKQDSKKFLKIMFSYNNKELIINETVPNRFSPKSPDKAHLNLHINSLELGDSAVYFCASSQGQVKTYFGAGTRLSVL.